This TCR beta chain emerged from a study of cytomegalovirus exposure and HLA in healthy donors. Study details: Earlier findings included about 120 million unique TCR beta sequences obtained from some 180 million T cells.

The CDR3 loop spans 13 amino acids. With 6 bases clipped from V and 4 bases from J, the junction kept 5 bases outside the gene matches. Per the germline V gene, CDR1 is LNHDA and CDR2 is SQIVND (reference sequence). This PCR relied on a set of 60 Vbeta primers and 13 Jbeta primers. Data came from immunoSEQ multiplex PCR; TCRdb stores just in-frame clones and leaves some out. The table includes about 160,000 clones, around 84% detected once. Sequenced: PBMCs. The TCR originated in a man between 18 and 29 years old in good health and CMV-seronegative. This sequence joins TRBV19 and TRBJ1-2, with TRBD1 identical over 7 bases. The CDR3 DNA reads TGTGCCAGTAGATCGACAGGGAGCTATGGCTACACCTTC. It specifies CASRSTGSYGYTF.